The 20 T cell receptor beta chains below all came from one sample that was sequenced in a study of T cells in Graves' hyperthyroidism and ophthalmopathy. Amplified regions were TCR beta CDR3 sequences from RNA transcripts. TCR CDR3 underwent first-round RT-PCR with the HTBI primer set. TCRdb recomputed calls from the multiplex PCR reads with MiXCR, one row per CDR3 protein. Found here are around 600,000 distinct CDR3 sequences, about 45% of them singletons; the top ten hold more than 7%. Sample: peripheral blood or thyroid tissue (not recorded which). Receptors were obtained from an adult man with Graves' disease, either hyperthyroidism or ophthalmopathy (not recorded which).

In the case of this clonotype: A much larger clone lies a single base off, so this may be a read error. The chain combines TRBV5-1 with TRBJ1-1; weak D call: TRBD1 (5 bases). From germline, CDR1 is SGHRS and CDR2 YFSETQ. This CDR3 is built from 14 residues. The chain's CDR3 is CTSSPQTANTEAFF. CDR3 DNA sequence: TGCACCAGCAGCCCCCAGACAGCGAACACTGAAGCTTTCTTT.

In its sample, this clonotype was seen a few times. The V call is TRBV20-1, the J call TRBJ2-5; possible D gene TRBD2, 7 bases. This CDR3 is 14 amino acids long. Trimming stripped 1 base from V and 3 bases from J, with 12 bases between. The germline V gene encodes CDR1 DFQATT and CDR2 SNEGSKA (reference sequence). The CDR3 sequence: CSARAEGGKETQYF. The CDR3 coding sequence is TGCAGTGCTAGAGCCGAGGGGGGGAAAGAGACCCAGTACTTC.

Regarding this clonotype: Possible read error: a much larger clone is one base away. This chain links TRBV6-4 with TRBJ1-2; the D is unclear. Germline V lookup: CDR1 MRHNA, CDR2 SNTAGT. The CDR3 covers 13 residues. The CDR3 protein is CASSESGTYGHTF. The CDR3 bases are TGTGCCAGCAGTGAGAGTGGCACCTATGGCCACACCTTC.

With regard to this clonotype: The CDR3 does not end in the conserved phenylalanine or tryptophan, so this is likely a read error. The chain couples TRBV29-1 to TRBJ1-1; tentative D call: TRBD1 (5 bases). Germline CDR1 SQVTM, CDR2 ANQGSEA. Trimming removed 4 bases at V and 3 bases at J, with 9 bases between. CDR3 size: 12 residues. CDR3 nucleotides: TGCAGCGTTGGCAGGGCGGACACTGAAGCTTTCCTT. Amino acid sequence: CSVGRADTEAFL.

This clonotype has ten or more counts. The chain combines TRBV7-9 with TRBJ1-2, with 8 bases fitting TRBD1. Germline assignment: CDR1 SEHNR and CDR2 FQNEAQ (reference sequence). This CDR3 has 12 amino acids. Trimming cost V 5 bases and J 8 bases; bases outside gene matches: 4. Written as DNA, the CDR3 is TGTGCCAGCAGCCAGGACAGGGACGGCTACACCTTC. Amino acid sequence: CASSQDRDGYTF.

This clonotype was recorded a few times. The rearrangement uses TRBV7-8 and TRBJ2-7, with D possibly TRBD2 on 5 matching bases. This CDR3 spans 13 amino acids. V dropped 11 bases and J dropped 5 bases, with 19 bases sitting between them. Germline CDR1 and CDR2: SGHVS and FQNEAQ. CDR3 sequence reads: CAWSVGQRDEQYF. CDR3 DNA sequence: TGTGCCTGGAGTGTAGGTCAGAGGGACGAGCAGTACTTC.

This clonotype came up many times. The V and J genes are TRBV7-2 and TRBJ2-7, with 10 bases that match TRBD2. The CDR3 is 16 amino acids. With 0 bases clipped from V and 5 bases from J, the junction kept 7 bases outside the gene matches. The germline V gene has CDR1 SGHTA and CDR2 FQGNSA. The DNA of the CDR3 is TGTGCCAGCAGCTTAGCGTCTAGCGGGAGAACGCACGAGCAGTACTTC. Translating it yields CASSLASSGRTHEQYF. Using reference TRBV7-2 and TRBJ2-7 for the parts outside the CDR3, the full variable domain is GAGVSQSPSNKVTEKGKDVELRCDPISGHTALYWYRQSLGQGLEFLIYFQGNSAPDKSGLPSDRFSAERTGGSVSTLTIQRTQQEDSAVYLCASSLASSGRTHEQYFGPGTRLTVT.

V gene TRBV5-4 combines with J gene TRBJ2-5; 7 bases fit TRBD1. CDR1 is SGHNT and CDR2 is YYREEE in the germline V gene (reference sequence). The CDR3 runs 14 residues. The V gene end was trimmed by 10 bases and the J gene end by 1 base; junction bases not matched to a gene: 10. CDR3 protein: CAGSGGSSQETQYF. Here the CDR3 DNA reads TGTGCCGGTTCAGGGGGTAGCAGCCAAGAGACCCAGTACTTC.

This clonotype was seen many times. The gene calls are TRBV9 and TRBJ1-1; 8 nucleotides align to TRBD1. This CDR3 has 15 residues. The V gene end was trimmed by 0 bases and the J gene end by 2 bases; junction bases not matched to a gene: 3. CDR1 and CDR2 (germline): SGDLS, YYNGEE. DNA of the CDR3: TGTGCCAGCAGCGTAGCAGGGGGCCTAAACACTGAAGCTTTCTTT. As protein: CASSVAGGLNTEAFF.

J is TRBJ2-7 and V is TRBV20-1, with 8 bases lining up with TRBD2. This CDR3 comprises 11 residues. CDR1 is DFQATT and CDR2 is SNEGSKA in the germline V gene (reference sequence). The CDR3 spells CSATGGNEQYF. The CDR3 DNA reads TGCAGCGCCACGGGAGGGAACGAGCAGTACTTC.

This clonotype was picked up a small number of times. The V and J genes are TRBV2 and TRBJ1-2; D is perhaps TRBD1 (5 bases). The V gene's germline CDR1 is SNHLY and CDR2 FYNNEI. The CDR3 runs to 17 residues. V gave up 8 bases and J gave up 4 bases, with 26 bases separating them. CDR3 sequence reads: CASSPRELTRGSYGYTF. The CDR3 DNA reads TGTGCCAGCTCACCAAGGGAATTGACACGGGGGAGCTATGGCTACACCTTC.

The J gene is TRBJ1-1, the V gene TRBV7-9; weak D call: TRBD1 (5 bases). The CDR3 is made up of 15 amino acids. With 5 bases removed from V and 1 base from J, the gap between germline ends came to 14 bases. Germline-derived CDR1 and CDR2 are SEHNR and FQNEAQ (reference sequence). The CDR3 nucleotides are TGTGCCAGCAGCCCAGAACAGGACTGGAACACTGAAGCTTTCTTT. This encodes CASSPEQDWNTEAFF. Variable domain in full (rest from reference TRBV7-9 and TRBJ1-1): DTGVSQNPRHKITKRGQNVTFRCDPISEHNRLYWYRQTLGQGPEFLTYFQNEAQLEKSRLLSDRFSAERPKGSFSTLEIQRTEQGDSAMYLCASSPEQDWNTEAFFGQGTRLTVV.

There are a few counts of this clonotype. V and J are TRBV20-1 and TRBJ1-1; D ambiguous. From germline, CDR1 is DFQATT and CDR2 SNEGSKA (reference sequence). This CDR3 has 14 residues. V was trimmed by 0 bases and J by 4 bases, leaving 12 bases between them. The CDR3 spells CSARDAGWVTEAFF. The DNA for the CDR3 is TGCAGTGCTAGAGACGCTGGGTGGGTCACTGAAGCTTTCTTT.

The rearrangement uses TRBV9 and TRBJ1-2, with TRBD1 identical over 7 bases. Trimming cost V 4 bases and J 4 bases; bases outside gene matches: 10. This CDR3 is 15 amino acids long. CDR1 and CDR2 from the germline V gene are SGDLS and YYNGEE. CDR3 region: CASSLTPTGRYGYTF. The CDR3 nucleotides read TGTGCCAGCAGCCTAACTCCGACAGGGCGCTATGGCTACACCTTC.

The chain employs TRBV25-1 and TRBJ2-5; D possibly matches TRBD1 or TRBD2 (5 bases each). The CDR3 contains 14 residues. V lost 5 bases to trimming and J lost 2 bases, with 12 bases between them. CDR1 is MGHDK, CDR2 SYGVNS, per germline. The CDR3 DNA sequence: TGTGCCAGCAGTCGGGGCGCCAGTCAAGAGACCCAGTACTTC. It codes for CASSRGASQETQYF.

Only a few counts were recorded for this clonotype. CDR3 in amino acids: CASSPEGTGNQPQHF. CDR3 DNA: TGTGCCAGTAGTCCTGAAGGAACGGGGAATCAGCCCCAGCATTTT. The rearrangement links TRBV19 to TRBJ1-5; D uncertain. The CDR3 has 15 amino acids. V was trimmed by 5 bases and J by 4 bases, leaving 15 bases between them. Germline V gene lookup returns CDR1 LNHDA and CDR2 SQIVND (reference sequence).

The chain combines TRBV9 with TRBJ1-5; tentative D call: TRBD1 (5 bases). There are 15 residues in the CDR3. The germline gives CDR1 SGDLS, CDR2 YYNGEE. V lost 0 bases and J lost 4, with 11 bases in between. The CDR3 region is CASSVEGRANQPQHF. In DNA, the CDR3 is TGTGCCAGCAGCGTAGAGGGCAGGGCAAATCAGCCCCAGCATTTT.

This clonotype was picked up one time. The junction differs from germline at one of its ends, possibly a read error. The chain recombines TRBV4-1 with TRBJ2-2; 8 bases are shared with TRBD1. The CDR3 runs 14 residues. Germline V gene sequence: CDR1 MGHRA, CDR2 YSYEKL. DNA for the CDR3: TGTGCCAGCAGTTGGGACAGGCCTGCCGGGGAGCTGTTTTTT. Translating it yields CASSWDRPAGELFF.

At least ten counts were recorded for this clonotype. The chain joins TRBV10-3 to TRBJ2-7; 10 bases are a match to TRBD1. V dropped 5 bases and J dropped 3; count of bases not matched to a gene: 4. The CDR3 is 14 amino acids. Germline assignment: CDR1 ENHRY and CDR2 SYGVKD. For the CDR3, the DNA is TGTGCCATCAGTCCCAGGACAGGGGGCTACGAGCAGTACTTC. Its translation is CAISPRTGGYEQYF.

Turning to this clonotype: A clone one base away is much larger, so this may be a read error. V gene TRBV24-1 combines with J gene TRBJ1-5, with D perhaps matching TRBD1 (5 bases). The CDR3 loop spans 15 amino acids. CDR1 and CDR2 (germline): KGHDR, SFDVKD. The CDR3 DNA reads TGTGTCACCAGTCCAACACAGGACCCCAATCAGCCCCAGCATTTT. Amino acid sequence: CVTSPTQDPNQPQHF.